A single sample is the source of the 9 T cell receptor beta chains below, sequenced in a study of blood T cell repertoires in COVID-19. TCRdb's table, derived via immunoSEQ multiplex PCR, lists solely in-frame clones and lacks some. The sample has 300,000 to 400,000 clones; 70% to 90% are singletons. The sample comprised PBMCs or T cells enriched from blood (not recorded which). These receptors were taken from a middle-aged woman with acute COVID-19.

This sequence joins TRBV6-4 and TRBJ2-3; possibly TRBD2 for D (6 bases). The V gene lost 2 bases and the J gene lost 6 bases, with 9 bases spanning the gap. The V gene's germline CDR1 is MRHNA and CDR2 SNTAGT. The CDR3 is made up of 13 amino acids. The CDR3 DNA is TGTGCCAGCAGTGACAGGGAGGACGATACGCAGTATTTT. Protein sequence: CASSDREDDTQYF.

The CDR3 nucleotides are TGCGCCAGCAGCCAAGTAGACCGGACTAGCGGGTTTTGGACCGGGGAGCTGTTTTTT. Translated: CASSQVDRTSGFWTGELFF. The rearrangement links TRBV4-1 to TRBJ2-2, with 11 bases identical to TRBD2. Trimming took 1 base from V and 5 from J; bases not matched to a gene: 12. Germline loops: CDR1 MGHRA, CDR2 YSYEKL. This CDR3 is built from 19 residues.

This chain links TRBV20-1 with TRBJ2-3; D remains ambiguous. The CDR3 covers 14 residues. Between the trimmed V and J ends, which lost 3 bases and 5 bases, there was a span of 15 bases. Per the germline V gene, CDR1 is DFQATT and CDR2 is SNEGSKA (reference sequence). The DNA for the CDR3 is TGCAGTGCTAGTGATCGCGCAGGATTAGATACGCAGTATTTT. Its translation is CSASDRAGLDTQYF.

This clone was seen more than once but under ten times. The CDR3 reads CSVLAGGSAQPQHF. CDR3 nucleotides: TGCAGCGTCCTCGCAGGGGGCTCAGCTCAGCCCCAGCATTTT. The chain is built from TRBV29-1 and TRBJ1-5; TRBD1 agrees at 8 bases. The CDR3 is 14 amino acids. The germline CDR1 and CDR2 sequences are SQVTM and ANQGSEA. Trimming took 6 bases from V and 6 from J; bases not matched to a gene: 10.

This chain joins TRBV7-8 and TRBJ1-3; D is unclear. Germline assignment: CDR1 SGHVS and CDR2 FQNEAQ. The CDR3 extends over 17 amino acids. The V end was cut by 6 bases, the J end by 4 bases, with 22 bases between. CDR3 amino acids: CASSPRLGLNIGNTIYF. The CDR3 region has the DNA TGTGCCAGCAGTCCCCGGTTGGGCCTTAATATAGGAAACACCATATATTTT.

The CDR3 DNA reads as TGTGCCAGCTCACTCTCGGGACAGGGCACTGGAAACACCATATATTTT. Protein product: CASSLSGQGTGNTIYF. The V gene is TRBV18, the J gene TRBJ1-3, with 9 bases identical to TRBD1. CDR1 is KGHSH, CDR2 LQKENI, per germline. The CDR3 contains 16 residues. Germline trimming cut 4 bases from V and 2 bases from J; bases unmatched to any gene: 6.

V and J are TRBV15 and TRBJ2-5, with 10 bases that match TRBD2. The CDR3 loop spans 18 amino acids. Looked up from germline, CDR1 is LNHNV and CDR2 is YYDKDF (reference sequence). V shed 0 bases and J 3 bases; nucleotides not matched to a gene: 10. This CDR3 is CATSREKSGGAREETQYF. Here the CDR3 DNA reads TGTGCCACCAGCAGAGAGAAGAGCGGGGGGGCGCGGGAAGAGACCCAGTACTTC.

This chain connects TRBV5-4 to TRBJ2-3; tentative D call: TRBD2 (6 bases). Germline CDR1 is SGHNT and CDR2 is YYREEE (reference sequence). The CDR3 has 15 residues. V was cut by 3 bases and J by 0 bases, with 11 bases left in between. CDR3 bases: TGTGCCAGCAGCTCATCCGGGACTAGCACAGATACGCAGTATTTT. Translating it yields CASSSSGTSTDTQYF.

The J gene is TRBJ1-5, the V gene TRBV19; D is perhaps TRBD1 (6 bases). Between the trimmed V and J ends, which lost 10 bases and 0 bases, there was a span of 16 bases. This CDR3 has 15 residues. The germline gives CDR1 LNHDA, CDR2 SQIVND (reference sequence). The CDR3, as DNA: TGTGCCACCCGCTCAGGGGCCCTTAGCAATCAGCCCCAGCATTTT. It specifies CATRSGALSNQPQHF.